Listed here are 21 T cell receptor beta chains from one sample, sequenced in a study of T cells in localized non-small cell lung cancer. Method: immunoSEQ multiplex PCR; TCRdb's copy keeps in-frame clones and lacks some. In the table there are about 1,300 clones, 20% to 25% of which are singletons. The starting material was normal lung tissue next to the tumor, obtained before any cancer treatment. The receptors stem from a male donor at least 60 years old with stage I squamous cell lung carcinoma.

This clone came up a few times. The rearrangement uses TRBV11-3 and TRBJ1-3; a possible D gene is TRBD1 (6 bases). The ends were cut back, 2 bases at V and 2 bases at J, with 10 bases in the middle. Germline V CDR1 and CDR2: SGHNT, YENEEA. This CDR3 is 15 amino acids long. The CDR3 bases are TGTGCCAGCAGCTTAAGTACAGGGACTGGAAACACCATATATTTT. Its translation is CASSLSTGTGNTIYF. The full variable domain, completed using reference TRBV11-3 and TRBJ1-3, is EAGVVQSPRYKIIEKKQPVAFWCNPISGHNTLYWYLQNLGQGPELLIRYENEEAVDDSQLPKDRFSAERLKGVDSTLKIQPAELGDSAVYLCASSLSTGTGNTIYFGEGSWLTVV.

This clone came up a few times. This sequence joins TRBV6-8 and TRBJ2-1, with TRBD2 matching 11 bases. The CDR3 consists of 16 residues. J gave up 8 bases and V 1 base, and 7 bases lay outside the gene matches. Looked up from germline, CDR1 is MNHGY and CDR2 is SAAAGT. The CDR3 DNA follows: TGTGCCAGCAGTTACTTCAGACTAGCGGGAAGGTATGAGCAGTTCTTC. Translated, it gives CASSYFRLAGRYEQFF.

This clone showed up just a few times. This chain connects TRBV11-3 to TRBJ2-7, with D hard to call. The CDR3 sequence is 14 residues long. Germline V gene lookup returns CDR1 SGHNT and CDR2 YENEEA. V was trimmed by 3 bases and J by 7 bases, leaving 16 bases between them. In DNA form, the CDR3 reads TGTGCCAGCAGCTTGGATCCTCAATACAGAGAGCAGTACGTC. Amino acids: CASSLDPQYREQYV.

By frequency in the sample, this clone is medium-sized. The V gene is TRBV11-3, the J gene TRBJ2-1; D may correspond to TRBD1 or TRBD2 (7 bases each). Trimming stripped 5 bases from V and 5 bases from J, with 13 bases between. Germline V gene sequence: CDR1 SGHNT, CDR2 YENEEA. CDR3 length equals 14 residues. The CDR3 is CASSRQGGDNEQFF. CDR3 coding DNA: TGTGCCAGCAGCCGACAGGGAGGGGACAATGAGCAGTTCTTC.

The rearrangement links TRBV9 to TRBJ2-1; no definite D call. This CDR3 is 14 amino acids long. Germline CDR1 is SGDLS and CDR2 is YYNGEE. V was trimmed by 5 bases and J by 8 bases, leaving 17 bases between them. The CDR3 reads CASSEGLDGDEQFF. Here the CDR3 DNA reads TGTGCCAGCAGTGAAGGGCTAGATGGCGATGAGCAGTTCTTC.

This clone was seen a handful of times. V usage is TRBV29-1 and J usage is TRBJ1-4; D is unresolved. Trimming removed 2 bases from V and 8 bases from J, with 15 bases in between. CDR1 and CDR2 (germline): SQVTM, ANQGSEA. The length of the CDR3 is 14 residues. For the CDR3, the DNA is TGCAGCGTTGAATCCGGACGCGTTTCCGAAAAACTGTTTTTT. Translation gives CSVESGRVSEKLFF. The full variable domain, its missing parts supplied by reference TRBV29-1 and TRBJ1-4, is SAVISQKPSRDICQRGTSLTIQCQVDSQVTMMFWYRQQPGQSLTLIATANQGSEATYESGFVIDKFPISRPNLTFSTLTVSNMSPEDSSIYLCSVESGRVSEKLFFGSGTQLSVL.

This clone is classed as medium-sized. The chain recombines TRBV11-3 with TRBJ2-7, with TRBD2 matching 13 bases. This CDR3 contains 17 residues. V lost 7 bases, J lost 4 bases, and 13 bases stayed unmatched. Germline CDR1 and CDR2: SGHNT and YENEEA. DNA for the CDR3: TGTGCCAGCATCCTAAAAAACCCGGGACTAGCGGGATACGAGCAGTACTTC. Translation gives CASILKNPGLAGYEQYF.

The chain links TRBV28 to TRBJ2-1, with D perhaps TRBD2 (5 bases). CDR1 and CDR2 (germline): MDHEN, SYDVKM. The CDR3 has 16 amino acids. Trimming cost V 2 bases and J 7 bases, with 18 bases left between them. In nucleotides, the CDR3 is TGTGCCAGCAGTTTAACTCTGGAGGATCCGGAGAATGAGCAGTTCTTC. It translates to CASSLTLEDPENEQFF.

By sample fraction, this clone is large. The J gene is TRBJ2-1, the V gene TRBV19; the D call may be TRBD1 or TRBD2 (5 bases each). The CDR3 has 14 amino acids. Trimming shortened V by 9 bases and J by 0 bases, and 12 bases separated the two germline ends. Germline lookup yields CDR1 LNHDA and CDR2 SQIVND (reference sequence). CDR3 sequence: CASSGPSSYNEQFF. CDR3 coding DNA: TGTGCCAGCTCGGGACCCAGCTCCTACAATGAGCAGTTCTTC.

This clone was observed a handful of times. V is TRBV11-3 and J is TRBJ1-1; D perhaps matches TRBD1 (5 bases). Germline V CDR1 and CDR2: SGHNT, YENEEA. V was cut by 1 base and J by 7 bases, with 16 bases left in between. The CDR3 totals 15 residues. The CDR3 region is CASSLVSGGHLEAFF. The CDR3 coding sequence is TGTGCCAGCAGCTTAGTATCGGGGGGTCACCTTGAAGCTTTCTTT.

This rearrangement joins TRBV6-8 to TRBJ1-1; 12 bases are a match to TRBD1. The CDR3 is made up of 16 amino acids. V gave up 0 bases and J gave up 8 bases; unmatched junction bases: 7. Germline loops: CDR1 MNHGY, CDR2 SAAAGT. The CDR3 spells CASSYSSRDRGQEAFF. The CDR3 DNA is TGTGCCAGCAGTTACTCGTCCCGGGACAGGGGGCAGGAAGCTTTCTTT.

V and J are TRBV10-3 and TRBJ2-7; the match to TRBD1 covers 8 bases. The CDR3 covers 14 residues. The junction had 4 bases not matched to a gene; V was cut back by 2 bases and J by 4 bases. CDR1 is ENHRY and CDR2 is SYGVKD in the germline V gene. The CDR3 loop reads CAISEGTGGYEQYF. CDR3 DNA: TGTGCCATCAGTGAGGGGACAGGCGGGTACGAGCAGTACTTC.

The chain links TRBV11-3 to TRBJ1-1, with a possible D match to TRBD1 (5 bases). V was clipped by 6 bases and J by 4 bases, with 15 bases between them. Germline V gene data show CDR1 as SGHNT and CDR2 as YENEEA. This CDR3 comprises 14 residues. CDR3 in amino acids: CASSSRSGTTEAFF. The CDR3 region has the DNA TGTGCCAGCAGTTCCCGAAGTGGGACCACTGAAGCTTTCTTT.

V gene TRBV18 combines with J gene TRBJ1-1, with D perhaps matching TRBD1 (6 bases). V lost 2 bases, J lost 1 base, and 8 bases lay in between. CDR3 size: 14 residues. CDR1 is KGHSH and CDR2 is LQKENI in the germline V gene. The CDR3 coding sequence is TGTGCCAGCTCACCAGGGGGCGGGAACACTGAAGCTTTCTTT. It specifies CASSPGGGNTEAFF.

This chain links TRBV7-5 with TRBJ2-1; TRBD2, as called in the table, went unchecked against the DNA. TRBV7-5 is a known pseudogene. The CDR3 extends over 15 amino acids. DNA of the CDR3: TGTGCCAGCAGCTTAGACTTAGCGGGTAACAATGAGCAGTTCTTC. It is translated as CASSLDLAGNNEQFF.

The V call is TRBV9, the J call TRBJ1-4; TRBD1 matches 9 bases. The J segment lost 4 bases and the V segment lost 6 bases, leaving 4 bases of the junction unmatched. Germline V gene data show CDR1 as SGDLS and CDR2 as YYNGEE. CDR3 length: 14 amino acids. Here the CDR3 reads CASIATGGNEKLFF. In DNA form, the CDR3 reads TGTGCCAGCATCGCGACAGGGGGTAATGAAAAACTGTTTTTT. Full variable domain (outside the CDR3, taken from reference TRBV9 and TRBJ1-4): DSGVTQTPKHLITATGQRVTLRCSPRSGDLSVYWYQQSLDQGLQFLIQYYNGEERAKGNILERFSAQQFPDLHSELNLSSLELGDSALYFCASIATGGNEKLFFGSGTQLSVL.

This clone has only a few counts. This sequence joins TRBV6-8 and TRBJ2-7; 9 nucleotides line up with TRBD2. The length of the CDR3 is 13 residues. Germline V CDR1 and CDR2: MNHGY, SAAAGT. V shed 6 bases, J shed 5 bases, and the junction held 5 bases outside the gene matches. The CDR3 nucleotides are TGTGCCAGCAGCACCTTAGCGGGAGACGAGCAGTACGTC. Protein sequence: CASSTLAGDEQYV.

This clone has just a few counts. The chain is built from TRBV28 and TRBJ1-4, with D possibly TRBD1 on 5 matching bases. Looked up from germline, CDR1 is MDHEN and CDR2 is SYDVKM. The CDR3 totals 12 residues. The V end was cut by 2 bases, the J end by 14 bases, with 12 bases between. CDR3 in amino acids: CASSLGNGDLFF. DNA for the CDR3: TGTGCCAGCAGTTTAGGGAACGGGGACCTGTTTTTT.

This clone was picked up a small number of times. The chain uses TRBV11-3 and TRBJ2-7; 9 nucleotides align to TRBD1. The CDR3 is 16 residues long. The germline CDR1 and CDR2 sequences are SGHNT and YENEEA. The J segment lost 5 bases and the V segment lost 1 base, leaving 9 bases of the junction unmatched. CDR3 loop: CASSLVVLGQGNEQYF. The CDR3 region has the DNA TGTGCCAGCAGCTTAGTAGTGTTGGGACAGGGTAACGAGCAGTACTTC.

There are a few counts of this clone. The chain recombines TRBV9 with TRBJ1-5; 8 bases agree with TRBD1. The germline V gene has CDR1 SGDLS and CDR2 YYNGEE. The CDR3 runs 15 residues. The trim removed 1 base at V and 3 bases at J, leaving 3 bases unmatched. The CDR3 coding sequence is TGTGCCAGCAGCGTATCAGGGGGCAACAATCAGCCCCAGCATTTT. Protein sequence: CASSVSGGNNQPQHF.

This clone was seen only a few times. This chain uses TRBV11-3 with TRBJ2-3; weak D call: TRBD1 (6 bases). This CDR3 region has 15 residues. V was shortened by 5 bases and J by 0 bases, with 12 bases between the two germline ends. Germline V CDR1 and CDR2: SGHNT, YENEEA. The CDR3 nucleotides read TGTGCCAGCAGCCACAGGGTCGGGAGCACAGATACGCAGTATTTT. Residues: CASSHRVGSTDTQYF.